The rows below give T cell receptor beta chains drawn from one sample of a study of regulatory T cells in long-lasting Graves disease. TCRdb re-called the multiplex PCR reads with MiXCR, one entry per CDR3 protein. The table records about 430,000 distinct CDR3 sequences, approximately 22% of them present only once. Specimen: peripheral blood mononuclear cells (PBMCs), collected when the disease was refractory, from a patient treated with antithyroid drugs. Source of these receptors: a female donor with Graves disease. The CDR3 runs from the conserved cysteine through the conserved F or W. D genes are given only for firm matches. Size tells how often a clone was seen (once, few, many) or the class of an expanded clone, and some rows leave it out.

clone_size d_call j_call v_call cdr3_aa cdr3_nt
many - TRBJ1-1 TRBV6-1 CASSEQGANTEAFF TGTGCCAGCAGCGAACAGGGAGCGAACACTGAAGCTTTCTTT
many TRBD1 TRBJ1-2 TRBV3-1 CASSQRDRLNYGYTF TGTGCCAGCAGCCAAAGGGACAGACTAAACTATGGCTACACCTTC
many - TRBJ2-7 TRBV28 CASSPQATEQYF TGTGCCAGCAGCCCGCAGGCTACCGAGCAGTACTTC
many - TRBJ2-7 TRBV20-1 CSASAGLNEQYF TGCAGTGCGTCCGCGGGGCTAAACGAGCAGTACTTC
many TRBD1 TRBJ2-7 TRBV12-3/TRBV12-4 CASSHPGTGVIEQYF TGTGCCAGCAGTCACCCCGGGACAGGCGTCATCGAGCAGTACTTC
few TRBD2 TRBJ2-1 TRBV13 CASSLRTSGYNEQFF TGTGCCAGCAGCCTGCGTACTAGCGGGTACAATGAGCAGTTCTTC
- - TRBJ2-3 TRBV12-3/TRBV12-4 CAIALGTDTQYF TGTGCCATCGCTCTGGGCACAGATACGCAGTATTTT
- - TRBJ2-6 TRBV28 CASRSQVSGVNVLTF TGTGCCAGCAGATCACAGGTCTCCGGGGTCAACGTCCTGACTTTC
many - TRBJ1-1 TRBV6-2/TRBV6-3 CAAFLGMNTEAFF TGTGCCGCCTTCTTAGGGATGAACACTGAAGCTTTCTTT
many - TRBJ2-6 TRBV28 CASSLWGSSGANVLTF TGTGCCAGCAGTTTATGGGGGAGCTCTGGGGCCAACGTCCTGACTTTC
- - TRBJ2-2 TRBV27 CASSPGAGWDTGELFF TGTGCCAGCAGTCCCGGGGCAGGGTGGGACACCGGGGAGCTGTTTTTT
- - TRBJ2-2 TRBV9 CASSPPEGTGELFF TGTGCCAGCAGCCCCCCGGAGGGCACCGGGGAGCTGTTTTTT
few TRBD1 TRBJ1-2 TRBV4-1 CASSHSGTGYYGYTF TGCGCCAGCAGCCATTCCGGGACAGGGTACTATGGCTACACCTTC
many - TRBJ2-7 TRBV2 CASRAGTQSYEQYF TGTGCCAGCAGGGCCGGGACGCAGTCCTACGAGCAGTACTTC
many - TRBJ1-2 TRBV12-3/TRBV12-4 CASSFARTGGYTF TGTGCCAGCAGTTTTGCCAGGACGGGTGGCTACACCTTC
medium-sized - TRBJ2-1 TRBV15 CATSSPLLRPDNEQFF TGTGCCACCAGCAGCCCGCTCCTAAGACCGGACAATGAGCAGTTCTTC
many - TRBJ2-5 TRBV7-2 CASSLVVRSRETQYF TGTGCCAGCAGCTTAGTTGTCCGGAGTAGGGAGACCCAGTACTTC
- TRBD2 TRBJ2-3 TRBV4-1 CASADRLASGTDTQYF TGCGCCAGCGCTGACCGACTAGCGAGCGGCACAGATACGCAGTATTTT
- TRBD2 TRBJ2-5 TRBV20-1 CSARDRLAGVRIGTQYF TGCAGTGCTAGGGATCGACTAGCGGGAGTAAGAATTGGGACCCAGTACTTC
few - TRBJ1-2 TRBV19 CASIPSADGNYGYTF TGTGCCAGTATCCCCTCGGCAGACGGTAACTATGGCTACACCTTC
many - TRBJ2-5 TRBV7-8 CASSLESGSETQYF TGTGCCAGCAGCTTAGAATCGGGTTCCGAGACCCAGTACTTC
many - TRBJ1-4 TRBV11-2 CASSPLRATNEKLFF TGTGCCAGCAGCCCCCTGAGAGCAACTAATGAAAAACTGTTTTTT
few - TRBJ1-5 TRBV6-1 CASNQQGSRAPQHF TGTGCCAGCAACCAACAGGGATCCAGGGCGCCCCAGCATTTT
few - TRBJ1-4 TRBV20-1 CSARDTSFTTNEKLFF TGCAGTGCTAGAGATACCTCCTTTACAACTAATGAAAAACTGTTTTTT
many - TRBJ2-7 TRBV10-3 CAISGGTSTGEQYF TGTGCCATCAGTGGGGGGACAAGCACGGGGGAGCAGTACTTC
many - TRBJ2-7 TRBV7-8 CASSLAPGRDYEQYF TGTGCCAGCAGCTTAGCGCCCGGGAGAGATTACGAGCAGTACTTC
- - TRBJ2-7 TRBV12-3/TRBV12-4 CASSFGGATAYEQYF TGTGCCAGCAGTTTCGGCGGGGCTACCGCCTACGAGCAGTACTTC
- - TRBJ2-7 TRBV19 CASSIMGPGDEQYF TGTGCCAGTAGTATAATGGGACCCGGGGACGAGCAGTACTTC
- - TRBJ2-7 TRBV9 CASSAGWQMKDEQYF TGTGCCAGCAGCGCCGGGTGGCAGATGAAGGACGAGCAGTACTTC
few TRBD2 TRBJ2-2 TRBV15 CATSSGLARGRELFF TGTGCCACCAGCAGTGGACTAGCCAGAGGGAGGGAGCTGTTTTTT
- TRBD2 TRBJ2-3 TRBV11-2 CASSGINGREVADTQYF TGTGCCAGCAGCGGAATAAACGGGCGGGAGGTAGCAGATACGCAGTATTTT
many - TRBJ1-1 TRBV28 CASSAGVLNTEAFF TGTGCCAGCAGTGCCGGGGTCCTTAACACTGAAGCTTTCTTT
few TRBD1 TRBJ1-1 TRBV7-2 CASSPGTGGLNTEAFF TGTGCCAGCAGCCCCGGGACAGGGGGCTTGAACACTGAAGCTTTCTTT
- - TRBJ2-7 TRBV28 CASSLRFEQYF TGTGCCAGCAGTTTACGCTTTGAACAGTACTTC
- TRBD1 TRBJ2-5 TRBV29-1 CGGGTGGVETQYF TGCGGCGGTGGGACAGGGGGCGTCGAGACCCAGTACTTC
- - TRBJ1-3 TRBV7-6 CASSSQEKTGNTIYF TGTGCCAGCAGCTCCCAGGAGAAGACTGGAAACACCATATATTTT
- TRBD1 TRBJ2-2 TRBV20-1 CSAGQGTGELFF TGCAGTGCAGGACAGGGAACCGGGGAGCTGTTTTTT
few - TRBJ2-7 TRBV29-1 CVVQGRDYEQYF TGTGTCGTTCAGGGGAGGGACTACGAGCAGTACTTC
- - TRBJ2-1 TRBV7-2 CASSLMEGPYNEQFF TGTGCCAGCAGCTTAATGGAGGGCCCCTACAATGAGCAGTTCTTC
many TRBD1 TRBJ1-1 TRBV12-3/TRBV12-4 CASSPPGQGTEAFF TGTGCCAGCAGTCCCCCGGGACAGGGGACTGAAGCTTTCTTT
- TRBD2 TRBJ2-7 TRBV10-2 CASSESIRLAGYEQYF TGCGCCAGCAGTGAGTCAATTCGACTAGCGGGATACGAGCAGTACTTC
- - TRBJ2-7 TRBV7-3 CASSFDRRDEQYF TGTGCCAGCAGCTTTGACAGGAGAGACGAGCAGTACTTC
few TRBD1 TRBJ1-5 TRBV3-1 CASSPSGTGGKQPQHF TGTGCCAGCAGCCCCTCTGGGACAGGGGGGAAACAGCCCCAGCATTTT
- - TRBJ2-2 TRBV9 CASSIGRFGELFF TGTGCCAGCAGCATAGGGCGCTTCGGGGAGCTGTTTTTT
few - TRBJ1-4 TRBV4-1 CASSQGSPSGKLFF TGCGCCAGCAGCCAAGGGAGTCCCAGTGGAAAACTGTTTTTT
- - TRBJ1-5 TRBV20-1 CSARDRNSGQPQHF TGCAGTGCTAGAGATCGCAATTCTGGGCAGCCCCAGCATTTT
- - TRBJ2-1 TRBV12-3/TRBV12-4 CASNSVGGNEQFF TGTGCCAGCAACAGCGTTGGGGGCAATGAGCAGTTCTTC
many TRBD1 TRBJ2-7 TRBV3-1 CASNPWDSDEQYF TGTGCCAGCAATCCGTGGGACAGCGACGAGCAGTACTTC
- - TRBJ1-6 TRBV6-1 CASAGGVNSPLHF TGTGCCAGCGCAGGAGGGGTCAATTCACCCCTCCACTTT
- - TRBJ2-1 TRBV20-1 CSASWDSGFNNEQFF TGCAGTGCTAGTTGGGATAGCGGATTCAACAATGAGCAGTTCTTC
- TRBD2 TRBJ2-2 TRBV5-5 CASKTSGIETGELFF TGTGCCTCCAAGACTAGCGGGATAGAAACCGGGGAGCTGTTTTTT
many - TRBJ1-5 TRBV6-1 CASGMSSDQPQHF TGTGCCAGCGGAATGTCTTCTGATCAGCCCCAGCATTTT
once - TRBJ2-7 TRBV20-1 CSAREDKWGYF TGCAGTGCTAGAGAGGACAAATGGGGGTACTTC
- - TRBJ2-2 TRBV2 CASSEVSGNTGELFF TGTGCCAGCAGTGAAGTTAGCGGAAACACCGGGGAGCTGTTTTTT
few - TRBJ2-2 TRBV20-1 CSARVRVGAGELFF TGCAGTGCTAGAGTGCGTGTGGGAGCCGGGGAGCTGTTTTTT
- - TRBJ2-2 TRBV27 CASSWGGAPNTGELFF TGTGCCAGCAGTTGGGGGGGGGCCCCCAACACCGGGGAGCTGTTTTTT
many - TRBJ2-5 TRBV7-2 CASSLASWVSETQYF TGTGCCAGCAGCTTAGCGTCTTGGGTCAGCGAGACCCAGTACTTC
many TRBD1 TRBJ1-6 TRBV2 CASSELGQRSPLHF TGTGCCAGCAGTGAATTGGGACAGCGATCACCCCTCCACTTT